The following is a T cell receptor (beta chain) sequence with its context. The entry originates in a study of blood T cell repertoires in COVID-19. On the study more broadly: COVID-19 samples from acute and convalescent phases originated in the United States, Italy and Spain. Nucleic acid was either cDNA or gDNA, and it came from T cells, B-cell-depleted T cells, or PBMCs.

The CDR3 runs to 13 residues. Germline V gene sequence: CDR1 LGHNA, CDR2 YSLEER. V lost 2 bases and J lost 7, with 11 bases in between. Per the original data handling: Reference gene primer amplification in the assay estimated nucleated cell counts. Data came from immunoSEQ multiplex PCR; TCRdb stores just in-frame clones and leaves some out. The V and J calls and clone size come from that table; D and trimming were worked out from the DNA. Among some 350,000 clones listed, around 91% were seen once. Sequences were obtained from peripheral blood. The rearrangement uses TRBV4-3 and TRBJ1-2; no reliable D call. This TCR was recovered from a woman under 30 who had recovered from COVID-19. Written as DNA, the CDR3 is TGCGCCAGCAGCCAAAGCCCCAGAGGTGGCTACACCTTC. It yields the protein CASSQSPRGGYTF.